A single TCR beta chain is shown here with its context. The data originate from a study of blood T cells in healthy people across ages. Together with a sample-barcoded 5' primer, a J-beta primer mix was included in a second PCR lasting about 6 to 11 cycles. TCRdb recomputed calls from the 5' RACE reads with MiXCR, one row per CDR3 protein. The sample shows hundreds of thousands of distinct CDR3 sequences, roughly 64% of them seen only once. Per germline, CDR1 SQVTM and CDR2 ANQGSEA. The CDR3 is 14 amino acids. The receptor was derived from a man aged 25 to 45 in good health. What was sequenced was blood. J is TRBJ2-4 and V is TRBV29-1, with 8 bases aligning to TRBD2. The J call is doubtful: the DNA matches TRBJ2-7 better. CDR3 sequence (DNA): TGCAGCGTTCAAGCGAGAGCGGGAGCAGGCGAGCAGTACTTC. It specifies CSVQARAGAGEQYF.